This record covers a single T cell receptor beta chain. Antigen unknown. This record belongs to a study of identical twins. Study-wide points: Invariant cells of the MAIT and iNKT types might have partly distorted the zero-insertion analyses.

Unique molecular identifiers were present on cDNA, and template switching added a universal primer site. TCRdb re-called the 5' RACE reads with MiXCR, one entry per CDR3 protein. The sample holds around 570,000 distinct CDR3 sequences, 9.6% seen once. Another study also made use of these data, one on yellow fever vaccine responses in identical twins.

Source material: PBMCs. This clonotype was obtained from a woman aged 18-30 years in good health.

The CDR3 is CATSDPRRDSNTGELFF. The CDR3 nucleotides read TGTGCCACCAGTGATCCCCGACGGGACTCGAACACCGGGGAGCTGTTTTTT. V usage is TRBV24-1 and J usage is TRBJ2-2; D possibly corresponds to TRBD2 (6 bases). Trimming took off 3 bases at V and 0 bases at J, with 13 bases between the two ends. Germline CDR1 KGHDR, CDR2 SFDVKD. This CDR3 contains 17 residues.